Reported below is one T cell receptor beta chain. Its antigen is as yet unknown. Libraries were prepared by immunoSEQ multiplex PCR; TCRdb keeps only in-frame clonotypes and omits some of them. The table records 40,000 to 50,000 clones, around four fifths of them present only once. This record belongs to a study of radiotherapy plus CTLA-4 blockade in lung cancer. In the study overall: Objective responses arose in approximately 17% of patients, and roughly 31% experienced disease control.

Study observations and caveats: Early clonal dynamics of blood T cells, together with interferon-beta, were reported as the best response predictor. Radiotherapy was combined with ipilimumab, and tumor-derived TCR clones then expanded in blood.

Ipilimumab CTLA-4 blockade and focal radiation were given to patients with chemo-refractory metastatic non-small-cell lung cancer. Germline V gene sequence: CDR1 MNHNY, CDR2 SVGAGI (reference sequence). The CDR3 covers 12 residues. This TCR was sampled from a human donor with non-small cell lung cancer who had stable disease on radiotherapy plus ipilimumab. Sample: peripheral blood, taken from a patient treated with radiotherapy plus ipilimumab. The chain couples TRBV6-6 to TRBJ2-5, with unresolved D. The J call may be mistaken, given a closer DNA end match to TRBJ2-7. CDR3 in amino acids: CASSYSSYEQYF. CDR3 DNA: TGTGCCAGCAGTTACTCCTCCTACGAGCAGTACTTC.